The 11 T cell receptor beta chains reported below all come from one sample, sequenced in a study of OX40 agonist ivuxolimab in advanced cancers. Some clones are missing from TCRdb's copy, which holds only in-frame ones; the method was immunoSEQ multiplex PCR. The sample records around 65,000 clones, 87% being singletons. The sample here was CD4+ or CD8+ T cells sorted from blood, taken in a trial of the OX40 agonist ivuxolimab. These TCRs come from an adult with an advanced solid tumor such as melanoma, head and neck, liver or kidney cancer.

A remark on this clone: One end of the junction varies from germline; a read error may be responsible. CDR3 sequence reads: CASSERGNYGHTF. The CDR3 nucleotides are TGTGCCAGCAGTGAAAGAGGGAACTATGGCCACACCTTC. This chain uses TRBV6-1 with TRBJ1-2; no firm D call. The V gene's germline CDR1 is MNHNS and CDR2 SASEGT. CDR3 length: 13 residues.

The CDR3 is CASTRAGAYEQYF. For the CDR3, the DNA is TGTGCCAGCACCCGTGCGGGTGCCTACGAGCAGTACTTC. This rearrangement joins TRBV11-2 to TRBJ2-7, with a weak D call TRBD2 (5 bases). V was pared by 7 bases and J by 2 bases, with 12 bases between. The CDR3 sequence is 13 residues long. Per germline, CDR1 SGHAT and CDR2 FQNNGV. Full variable domain (rest looked up from reference TRBV11-2 and TRBJ2-7): EAGVAQSPRYKIIEKRQSVAFWCNPISGHATLYWYQQILGQGPKLLIQFQNNGVVDDSQLPKDRFSAERLKGVDSTLKIQPAKLEDSAVYLCASTRAGAYEQYFGPGTRLTVT.

The gene calls are TRBV10-1 and TRBJ2-1; 7 nucleotides match TRBD2. V shed 8 bases and J 6 bases; nucleotides not matched to a gene: 13. This CDR3 comprises 15 residues. Germline loops: CDR1 WNHNN, CDR2 SYGVQD (reference sequence). DNA of the CDR3: TGCGCCAGCGAAAAATTAGCGGGCTCGTCCAATGAGCAGTTCTTC. Translating it yields CASEKLAGSSNEQFF.

The V gene is TRBV6-4, the J gene TRBJ1-2, with a tentative D call TRBD1 (5 bases). With 5 bases removed from V and 4 bases from J, the gap between germline ends came to 17 bases. The CDR3 runs 15 residues. The germline gives CDR1 MRHNA, CDR2 SNTAGT. Written as DNA, the CDR3 is TGTGCCAGCAGTTTAGATCCCGGGACGGGCTATGGCTACACCTTC. Translated: CASSLDPGTGYGYTF.

DNA for the CDR3: TGTGCCAGCTCACTGGGACGGGGCACAGATACGCAGTATTTT. Translating gives CASSLGRGTDTQYF. This chain joins TRBV18 and TRBJ2-3, with D possibly called TRBD1 or TRBD2 (5 bases each). The V end was cut by 4 bases, the J end by 1 base, with 9 bases between. This CDR3 region has 14 residues. The V gene's germline CDR1 is KGHSH and CDR2 LQKENI.

The rearrangement uses TRBV2 and TRBJ2-7; D is unclear. The germline gives CDR1 SNHLY, CDR2 FYNNEI. This CDR3 comprises 11 residues. Trimming took 7 bases from V and 3 from J, leaving 7 bases between them. For the CDR3, the DNA is TGTGCCAGCACTATTAACTACGAGCAGTACTTC. This codes for CASTINYEQYF. Full variable domain (missing parts from reference TRBV2 and TRBJ2-7): EPEVTQTPSHQVTQMGQEVILRCVPISNHLYFYWYRQILGQKVEFLVSFYNNEISEKSEIFDDQFSVERPDGSNFTLKIRSTKLEDSAMYFCASTINYEQYFGPGTRLTVT.

The chain has TRBV7-2 and TRBJ2-6; 8 bases are shared with TRBD1. The CDR3 spans 17 residues. Germline V lookup: CDR1 SGHTA, CDR2 FQGNSA. V shed 5 bases, J shed 2 bases, and the junction held 8 bases outside the gene matches. The CDR3 reads CASSRTGPSAGANVLTF. Written as DNA, the CDR3 is TGTGCCAGCAGCCGGACAGGGCCCTCGGCTGGGGCCAACGTCCTGACTTTC.

The chain combines TRBV19 with TRBJ1-6; D remains ambiguous. This CDR3 contains 15 residues. V was pared by 5 bases and J by 6 bases, with 14 bases between. Germline V gene data show CDR1 as LNHDA and CDR2 as SQIVND (reference sequence). The CDR3 coding sequence is TGTGCCAGTAGTCTGGAGGTGTCGCCTAATTCACCCCTCCACTTT. Its protein product is CASSLEVSPNSPLHF.

The genes are TRBV2 and TRBJ1-4; possibly TRBD1 for D (6 bases). The length of the CDR3 is 17 residues. V shed 6 bases and J shed 4 bases, with 21 bases lying between them. Looked up from germline, CDR1 is SNHLY and CDR2 is FYNNEI. CDR3 DNA: TGTGCCAGCAGCGCAATCACCTTGACAGGCCTTAATGAAAAACTGTTTTTT. Protein sequence: CASSAITLTGLNEKLFF.

The genes are TRBV27 and TRBJ2-7, with D possibly being TRBD1 or TRBD2 (5 bases each). Germline CDR1 and CDR2: MNHEY and SMNVEV (reference sequence). The V and J ends lost 5 bases and 2 bases respectively, with 22 bases between them. The CDR3 length is 17 residues. CDR3 in DNA: TGTGCCAGCAGTCTATGGGCACCGGGGACGGCGACCTACGAGCAGTACTTC. Its translation is CASSLWAPGTATYEQYF.

The chain is built from TRBV19 and TRBJ2-4; D is possibly TRBD1 (5 bases). CDR3 length: 13 amino acids. The V gene lost 4 bases and the J gene lost 12 bases, with 16 bases spanning the gap. The germline V gene has CDR1 LNHDA and CDR2 SQIVND (reference sequence). CDR3 nucleotides: TGTGCCAGTAGTACCAGTGAGGTGGACACTCAGTACTTC. The encoded protein is CASSTSEVDTQYF.